Below, 12 T cell receptor beta chains from the same sample are listed, as sequenced in a study of cytomegalovirus exposure and HLA in healthy donors. 13 Jbeta primers and 60 Vbeta primers were used for the PCR. Method: immunoSEQ multiplex PCR; TCRdb's copy keeps in-frame clones and lacks some. Among roughly 160,000 clones listed, around 80% were seen once. The sequencing sample was made of PBMCs. All receptors derive from a woman aged 40-49 years in good health and CMV-seropositive.

This clone appeared a single time. The gene calls are TRBV5-5 and TRBJ2-3; the match to TRBD2 covers 12 bases. V lost 4 bases, J lost 4 bases, and 13 bases stayed unmatched. CDR3 length: 18 residues. Germline values: CDR1 SGHKS, CDR2 YYEKEE (reference sequence). The CDR3 nucleotides are TGTGCCAGCAGCCTCTCCCTAGCGACTAGCGGGAGTTCAGATACGCAGTATTTT. Its translation is CASSLSLATSGSSDTQYF. The entire variable domain, with the rest obtained from reference TRBV5-5 and TRBJ2-3, is as follows: DAGVTQSPTHLIKTRGQQVTLRCSPISGHKSVSWYQQVLGQGPQFIFQYYEKEERGRGNFPDRFSARQFPNYSSELNVNALLLGDSALYLCASSLSLATSGSSDTQYFGPGTRLTVL.

About this clone itself: In the same sample, other DNA sequences code for this CDR3. J is TRBJ2-1 and V is TRBV13; 7 nucleotides match TRBD2. V shed 1 base, J shed 7 bases, and the junction held 13 bases outside the gene matches. The length of the CDR3 is 17 residues. The germline gives CDR1 PRHDT, CDR2 FYEKMQ (reference sequence). This CDR3 reads CASSLDSGSTGWNEQFF. The DNA for the CDR3 is TGTGCCAGCAGCTTAGATAGCGGGTCCACCGGATGGAATGAGCAGTTCTTC.

This clone was observed a single time. This CDR3 is CASSSPDSYEQYF. The DNA of the CDR3 is TGTGCCAGCAGCTCCCCCGATAGTTACGAGCAGTACTTC. The rearrangement links TRBV5-4 to TRBJ2-7; D gene ambiguous. The CDR3 is made up of 13 amino acids. V shed 3 bases and J shed 4 bases, with 11 bases lying between them. In germline, CDR1 is SGHNT, CDR2 YYREEE (reference sequence).

CDR3 sequence reads: CASSWPGQAPGEQYF. The CDR3 DNA reads TGTGCCAGCAGTTGGCCGGGACAGGCCCCCGGGGAGCAGTACTTC. This chain uses TRBV28 with TRBJ2-7, with TRBD1 matching 8 bases. The CDR3 contains 15 residues. Germline-derived CDR1 and CDR2 are MDHEN and SYDVKM. The J segment lost 7 bases and the V segment lost 4 bases, leaving 12 bases of the junction unmatched.

The chain joins TRBV30 to TRBJ1-4, with 9 positions matching TRBD1. This CDR3 is 14 amino acids long. Unmatched junction bases numbered 4, after V lost 3 bases and J lost 5 bases. Germline values: CDR1 GTSNPN, CDR2 SVGIG (reference sequence). CDR3 sequence: CAWSVGTGNEKLFF. The CDR3 DNA follows: TGTGCCTGGAGCGTCGGGACAGGGAATGAAAAACTGTTTTTT. Variable domain in full (rest from reference TRBV30 and TRBJ1-4): SQTIHQWPATLVQPVGSPLSLECTVEGTSNPNLYWYRQAAGRGLQLLFYSVGIGQISSEVPQNLSASRPQDRQFILSSKKLLLSDSGFYLCAWSVGTGNEKLFFGSGTQLSVL.

J is TRBJ2-1 and V is TRBV7-3; 9 bases map to TRBD2. V shed 2 bases and J 3 bases; nucleotides not matched to a gene: 5. The germline V gene has CDR1 SGHTA and CDR2 FQGTGA. This CDR3 is 16 amino acids long. CDR3 in amino acids: CASSLEAGGGYNEQFF. For the CDR3, the DNA is TGTGCCAGCAGCTTAGAGGCGGGAGGGGGCTACAATGAGCAGTTCTTC.

CDR3 DNA: TGTGCCAGTAGTCTCCGGACAGGAACGGCGGGCGAGCAGTACTTC. Translated: CASSLRTGTAGEQYF. This chain uses TRBV19 with TRBJ2-7; TRBD1 matches 7 bases. The V segment lost 5 bases and the J segment 6 bases; nucleotides outside the gene matches: 13. From germline, CDR1 is LNHDA and CDR2 SQIVND (reference sequence). This CDR3 is built from 15 residues.

The chain recombines TRBV9 with TRBJ2-2; TRBD2 agrees at 13 bases. This CDR3 spans 15 amino acids. J lost 5 bases, V lost 3 bases, and 1 base had no gene match. Germline lookup yields CDR1 SGDLS and CDR2 YYNGEE. The CDR3 region has the DNA TGTGCCAGCAGCGGGGGACTAGCGGGAACCGGGGAGCTGTTTTTT. Translated, it gives CASSGGLAGTGELFF.

This sequence joins TRBV5-6 and TRBJ2-1, with 7 bases that match TRBD1. V trimming: 0 bases; J trimming: 9 bases; junction bases outside the gene matches: 12. In germline, CDR1 is SGHDT, CDR2 YYEEEE. The CDR3 length is 16 residues. The CDR3 DNA reads as TGTGCCAGCAGCTTGGAGGGACAGATCCTTTTTGCTGAGCAGTTCTTC. Protein sequence: CASSLEGQILFAEQFF.

The chain links TRBV10-2 to TRBJ1-1; D uncertain. This CDR3 is built from 13 residues. The germline V and J ends were trimmed by 7 bases and 3 bases, with 12 bases remaining between them. The germline CDR1 and CDR2 sequences are WSHSY and SAAADI. The CDR3 sequence: CASIQERYTEAFF. The CDR3 DNA reads as TGCGCCAGCATCCAGGAACGGTACACTGAAGCTTTCTTT.

The chain employs TRBV7-9 and TRBJ2-5; tentative D call: TRBD2 (6 bases). CDR1 is SEHNR and CDR2 is FQNEAQ in the germline V gene (reference sequence). The CDR3 totals 12 residues. Deletions cut 6 bases from V and 3 bases from J, with 8 bases between. CDR3 DNA sequence: TGTGCCAGCAGGGAGCGGGAAGAGACCCAGTACTTC. Translated: CASREREETQYF.

The J gene is TRBJ1-1, the V gene TRBV27, with no clear D. V lost 8 bases, J lost 4 bases, and 11 bases lay in between. Germline loops: CDR1 MNHEY, CDR2 SMNVEV (reference sequence). The CDR3 covers 12 residues. CDR3: CASSFRGTEAFF. The CDR3 DNA reads as TGTGCCAGCTCCTTCAGAGGCACTGAAGCTTTCTTT.